The 4 T cell receptor beta chains given below trace back to one sample, sequenced in a study of human T cells and chemical hapten exposure. Using its own MiXCR run on the RACE reads, TCRdb lists one record per CDR3 protein. The table lists about 350,000 distinct CDR3 sequences, about 5% of them singletons. Time point in this sample: pre-sensitization, week 0. Treatment denoted: therapeutic diphenylcyclopropenone sensitization with weekly scalp DPC. Sequences were derived from whole blood, sampled in connection with sensitization to the hapten diphenylcyclopropenone (DPC). Receptor source: a woman in her late teens or twenties with alopecia areata. Some clones in this sample may be carry-over from other donors' samples.

This clonotype was seen a few times. V gene TRBV20-1 combines with J gene TRBJ1-5; a weak D match, TRBD1 (6 bases). Trimming removed 6 bases from V and 2 bases from J, with 14 bases in between. The CDR3 totals 14 residues. The germline gives CDR1 DFQATT, CDR2 SNEGSKA (reference sequence). The CDR3 sequence: CSAQQGVGNQPQHF. The CDR3 nucleotides read TGCAGTGCACAACAGGGCGTCGGCAATCAGCCCCAGCATTTT.

This clonotype was counted a few times. The genes are TRBV7-9 and TRBJ1-5, with D possibly being TRBD1 (6 bases). The CDR3 length is 16 residues. The V end was cut by 4 bases, the J end by 0 bases, with 13 bases between. Germline assignment: CDR1 SEHNR and CDR2 FQNEAQ (reference sequence). CDR3 DNA: TGTGCCAGCAGCTCCCCCACAGGGTTTAGCAATCAGCCCCAGCATTTT. It encodes CASSSPTGFSNQPQHF.

The chain recombines TRBV27 with TRBJ2-7; possibly TRBD1 for D (5 bases). Trimming took off 0 bases at V and 0 bases at J, with 12 bases between the two ends. The CDR3 length is 16 residues. Germline values: CDR1 MNHEY, CDR2 SMNVEV (reference sequence). CDR3 residues: CASSLSPPGISYEQYF. CDR3 sequence (DNA): TGTGCCAGCAGTTTATCCCCCCCAGGGATCTCCTACGAGCAGTACTTC.

This clonotype was found a few times. DNA for the CDR3: TGTGCCAGCACCCGACAGTTGGAAGGGGCTAACTATGGCTACACCTTC. Its protein product is CASTRQLEGANYGYTF. J is TRBJ1-2 and V is TRBV5-5, with a tentative D call TRBD1 (5 bases). The CDR3 sequence is 16 residues long. Deletions cut 6 bases from V and 0 bases from J, with 18 bases between. Germline CDR1 SGHKS, CDR2 YYEKEE (reference sequence).